The sequence of this TCR beta chain was determined in a study of early T cells in non-severe SARS-CoV-2 infection. This clonotype was seen ten or more times. The antigen remains undetermined. Study conclusions and caveats: CD4 and private specificities were missed by VDJdb matching, which favored anti-spike CD8 responses.

TCRdb fed the 5' RACE reads into MiXCR, producing one record per CDR3 protein. The table includes nearly 110,000 distinct CDR3 sequences, around 10% detected once. This sequence was found in an adult who was a healthcare worker with PCR-confirmed SARS-CoV-2 infection or an uninfected control (not recorded which). The sample was whole blood.

CDR3 residues: CASRATWTGELFF. DNA of the CDR3: TGTGCCAGCAGGGCGACCTGGACCGGGGAGCTGTTTTTT. This chain connects TRBV2 to TRBJ2-2; D remains ambiguous. Germline lookup yields CDR1 SNHLY and CDR2 FYNNEI. V was clipped by 6 bases and J by 5 bases, with 10 bases between them. The length of the CDR3 is 13 residues.